Given below is one T cell receptor beta chain in context. Its antigen is still unknown. This table comes from immunoSEQ multiplex PCR, and its TCRdb copy is limited to in-frame clones, with some not included. The data hold some 43,000 clones, with approximately 78% observed a single time. Ipilimumab-mediated CTLA-4 blockade plus focal radiation was given to patients having chemo-refractory metastatic non-small-cell lung cancer. The CDR3 runs 17 residues. This specimen belongs to a study of radiotherapy plus CTLA-4 blockade in lung cancer. Notes on the study in general: Among blood TCR repertoires after radiotherapy plus ipilimumab, tumor-derived clones expanded.

The clonotype originates from a human donor with non-small cell lung cancer who had stable disease on radiotherapy plus ipilimumab. This chain uses TRBV21-1 with TRBJ2-1; the D call in the table, TRBD2, was not verified against the DNA. TRBV21-1 is classified as a pseudogene. The sequences come from peripheral blood, collected from a patient treated with radiotherapy plus ipilimumab. CDR3 in DNA: TGTGCCAGCAGAGTTATGATACTACACCATTCCGACAATGAGCAGTTCTTC. This gives the protein CASRVMILHHSDNEQFF.